This TCR beta chain comes out of a study of vaccination effects on CD4 cells after COVID-19. For the study at large: The two convalescent patients provided samples 16 days and one week before vaccination. IL-2 at approximately 9.7 IU/ml and peptides at roughly 10 ug/ml were added to cultured PBMC, around 2 million per well.

V lost 5 bases, J lost 2 bases, and 5 bases stayed unmatched. The CDR3 runs 14 residues. Germline V gene data show CDR1 as SGHAT and CDR2 as FQNNGV. About this clone itself: No antigen is known for it.

Clones were read by immunoSEQ multiplex PCR, and TCRdb kept only the in-frame ones, dropping some. Among 40,000 to 55,000 clones listed, around 76% were seen once. Cells that had been cultured for less than eleven days were the source of isolated CD4+ T cells. Half of the medium was exchanged for IL-2 medium on both days 3 and 7. This sequence originates from a human donor who had a prior SARS-CoV-2 infection. This material consisted of CD4+ T cells from PBMCs cultured without peptide, taken before COVID-19 vaccination. This chain links TRBV11-2 with TRBJ2-7; 8 positions match TRBD1. The CDR3 loop reads CASSKTGGTYEQYF. DNA for the CDR3: TGTGCCAGCAGCAAAACAGGGGGGACCTACGAGCAGTACTTC.